These T cell receptor beta chains were read from a single sample in a study of graft-versus-host responses after intestinal transplantation. Their cognate antigens are unknown. Generated by immunoSEQ multiplex PCR, the TCRdb table keeps only in-frame clones and is missing some. The sample lists just over 85,000 clones, 92% occurring once. The sample was unstimulated CD8+ T cells sorted from spleen or lymph node cells, taken before transplant. The receptors here all came from a human donor who was the organ donor for an intestinal transplant. The CDR3 runs from the conserved cysteine through the conserved F or W. A D gene is named only where the DNA matches it firmly. Rows give clone size only sometimes, using once, few, many, or a class for an expanded clone.

d_call: .
clone_size: .
v_call: TRBV9
j_call: TRBJ2-1
cdr3_nt: TGTGCCAGCAGCGGCTCTAGCGAGAGCTCCTACAATGAGCAGTTCTTC
cdr3_aa: CASSGSSESSYNEQFF

d_call: .
clone_size: few
v_call: TRBV9
j_call: TRBJ2-5
cdr3_nt: TGTGCCAGCAGCCCCTGGGGGGGGCGGGAGACCCAGTACTTC
cdr3_aa: CASSPWGGRETQYF

d_call: TRBD1
clone_size: .
v_call: TRBV7-6
j_call: TRBJ1-4
cdr3_nt: TGTGCCAGCAGCACGCGACAGGGGAATGAAAAACTGTTTTTT
cdr3_aa: CASSTRQGNEKLFF

d_call: TRBD1
clone_size: .
v_call: TRBV23-1
j_call: TRBJ1-1
cdr3_nt: TGCGCCAGCAGTCAATCTCTGACAGGGACGGACACTGAAGCTTTCTTT
cdr3_aa: CASSQSLTGTDTEAFF

d_call: .
clone_size: .
v_call: TRBV7-3
j_call: TRBJ2-1
cdr3_nt: TGTGCCAGCAGCCCCCCGGGGGACTCCTACAATGAGCAGTTCTTC
cdr3_aa: CASSPPGDSYNEQFF

d_call: TRBD1
clone_size: .
v_call: TRBV19
j_call: TRBJ1-5
cdr3_nt: TGTGCCAGTACCCTGGACAGGGGCGGCAATCAGCCCCAGCATTTT
cdr3_aa: CASTLDRGGNQPQHF

d_call: .
clone_size: .
v_call: TRBV5-4
j_call: TRBJ1-4
cdr3_nt: TGTGCCAGCAGCGTGGACGGACTTAATGAAAAACTGTTTTTT
cdr3_aa: CASSVDGLNEKLFF

d_call: TRBD1
clone_size: .
v_call: TRBV4-2
j_call: TRBJ2-3
cdr3_nt: TGTGCCAGCAGCCAAGATACAGGGGACAGCACAGATACGCAGTATTTT
cdr3_aa: CASSQDTGDSTDTQYF

d_call: .
clone_size: .
v_call: TRBV19
j_call: TRBJ1-3
cdr3_nt: TGTGCCAGTAGTATACGGTCCGGAGAGGGAAGGGCTGGAAACACCATATATTTT
cdr3_aa: CASSIRSGEGRAGNTIYF

d_call: TRBD1
clone_size: .
v_call: TRBV7-7
j_call: TRBJ2-7
cdr3_nt: TGTGCTAGCAGCAAGGGACAGTCCTACGAGCAGTACTTC
cdr3_aa: CASSKGQSYEQYF

d_call: TRBD1
clone_size: .
v_call: TRBV28
j_call: TRBJ1-6
cdr3_nt: TGTGCCAGCAGTTTAACAGGGGGCTATTCACCCCTCCACTTT
cdr3_aa: CASSLTGGYSPLHF

d_call: .
clone_size: once
v_call: TRBV4-2
j_call: TRBJ2-7
cdr3_nt: TGTGCCAGCAGCCTTAGCGGCCACTACGAGCAGTACTTC
cdr3_aa: CASSLSGHYEQYF

d_call: .
clone_size: .
v_call: TRBV6-1
j_call: TRBJ1-3
cdr3_nt: TGTGCCAGCAGTGAAGCCGGGGCTGGAAACACCATATATTTT
cdr3_aa: CASSEAGAGNTIYF

d_call: .
clone_size: once
v_call: TRBV28
j_call: TRBJ2-7
cdr3_nt: TGTGCCAGCAGCCACCGGACATCCGACGAGCAGTACTTC
cdr3_aa: CASSHRTSDEQYF

d_call: TRBD2
clone_size: .
v_call: TRBV4-2
j_call: TRBJ2-7
cdr3_nt: TGTGCCAGCAGCCAAGAGGGGACTAGCCTTTCCTACGAGCAGTACTTC
cdr3_aa: CASSQEGTSLSYEQYF

d_call: TRBD2
clone_size: .
v_call: TRBV9
j_call: TRBJ2-7
cdr3_nt: TGTGCCAGCAGCGTAGGGACTAGCGGGACCTACGAGCAGTACTTC
cdr3_aa: CASSVGTSGTYEQYF

d_call: .
clone_size: .
v_call: TRBV13
j_call: TRBJ2-2
cdr3_nt: TGTGCCAGCAGCTTCCCAGGAACCGGCACCGGGGAGCTGTTTTTT
cdr3_aa: CASSFPGTGTGELFF

d_call: .
clone_size: .
v_call: TRBV5-6
j_call: TRBJ1-6
cdr3_nt: TGTGCCAGCGCGCAGATGGAGCTTTCACCCCTCCACTTT
cdr3_aa: CASAQMELSPLHF

d_call: .
clone_size: .
v_call: TRBV4-1
j_call: TRBJ2-7
cdr3_nt: TGCGCCAGCAGCCTATACTCGACAGGGAGGAACTACGAGCAGTACTTC
cdr3_aa: CASSLYSTGRNYEQYF

d_call: .
clone_size: .
v_call: TRBV23-1
j_call: TRBJ1-3
cdr3_nt: TGCGCCAGCAGTCACAGGGAAGGAACTGGAAACACCATATATTTT
cdr3_aa: CASSHREGTGNTIYF

d_call: TRBD1
clone_size: once
v_call: TRBV6-5
j_call: TRBJ1-1
cdr3_nt: TGTGCCAGCCGCTGGGGACAGGAAGCTTTCTTT
cdr3_aa: CASRWGQEAFF

d_call: TRBD2
clone_size: .
v_call: TRBV27
j_call: TRBJ2-5
cdr3_nt: TGTGCCAGCAGTGGGCAGCGGGGGGGCCCCCCGGAGACCCAGTACTTC
cdr3_aa: CASSGQRGGPPETQYF

d_call: TRBD2
clone_size: .
v_call: TRBV7-8
j_call: TRBJ2-1
cdr3_nt: TGTGCCAGCAGCTTAGCGCGGGCGGGGGGGCCCTACAATGAGCAGTTCTTC
cdr3_aa: CASSLARAGGPYNEQFF

d_call: .
clone_size: few
v_call: TRBV7-9
j_call: TRBJ1-1
cdr3_nt: TGTGCCAGCAGGGGCATCACTGAAGCTTTCTTT
cdr3_aa: CASRGITEAFF

d_call: .
clone_size: .
v_call: TRBV19
j_call: TRBJ1-5
cdr3_nt: TGTGCCAGTAGTACGAACTTAAACAATCAGCCCCAGCATTTT
cdr3_aa: CASSTNLNNQPQHF

d_call: .
clone_size: once
v_call: TRBV2
j_call: TRBJ2-7
cdr3_nt: TGTGCCAGCTTAGGACAGACCTACGAGCAGTACTTC
cdr3_aa: CASLGQTYEQYF

d_call: TRBD1
clone_size: few
v_call: TRBV19
j_call: TRBJ2-1
cdr3_nt: TGTGCCAGCTCCCTGGGGACAGGGGCTTACAATGAGCAGTTCTTC
cdr3_aa: CASSLGTGAYNEQFF

d_call: TRBD1
clone_size: .
v_call: TRBV2
j_call: TRBJ1-2
cdr3_nt: TGTGCCAGCAGTGAAGTAGGTGGGACAGCTTATGGCTACACCTTC
cdr3_aa: CASSEVGGTAYGYTF

d_call: .
clone_size: once
v_call: TRBV4-3
j_call: TRBJ1-2
cdr3_nt: TGCGCCAGCAGCCGCAGCACAGAGACCCCGTATGGCTACACCTTC
cdr3_aa: CASSRSTETPYGYTF

d_call: TRBD2
clone_size: .
v_call: TRBV7-3
j_call: TRBJ2-3
cdr3_nt: TGTGCCAGCAGCCCTGGACTAGCGAGCACAGATACGCAGTATTTT
cdr3_aa: CASSPGLASTDTQYF

d_call: .
clone_size: .
v_call: TRBV10-3
j_call: TRBJ1-1
cdr3_nt: TGTGCCATCAGTGGAGCGGGGCCCGGCGGCACTGAAGCTTTCTTT
cdr3_aa: CAISGAGPGGTEAFF

d_call: .
clone_size: .
v_call: TRBV19
j_call: TRBJ2-1
cdr3_nt: TGTGCCACCGGAACTGTAGCATTTTTCGGTGAGCAGTTCTTC
cdr3_aa: CATGTVAFFGEQFF

d_call: .
clone_size: once
v_call: TRBV5-6
j_call: TRBJ2-7
cdr3_nt: TGTGCCAGCAGCTTCGGGGGGCACGACGAGCAGTACTTC
cdr3_aa: CASSFGGHDEQYF

d_call: TRBD1
clone_size: .
v_call: TRBV4-2
j_call: TRBJ2-3
cdr3_nt: TGTGCCAGCAGCCACGCCGGGACAGGGCCGGCAGATACGCAGTATTTT
cdr3_aa: CASSHAGTGPADTQYF

d_call: .
clone_size: once
v_call: TRBV4-1
j_call: TRBJ1-1
cdr3_nt: TGCGCCAGCAGCCTAATCTGGGCCCGGGGGAACACTGAAGCTTTCTTT
cdr3_aa: CASSLIWARGNTEAFF

d_call: .
clone_size: .
v_call: TRBV5-6
j_call: TRBJ2-3
cdr3_nt: TGTGCCAGCAGCCGGGGTGCAGCGGATACGCAGTATTTT
cdr3_aa: CASSRGAADTQYF

d_call: TRBD1
clone_size: .
v_call: TRBV2
j_call: TRBJ1-2
cdr3_nt: TGTGCCAGCCAGGGGGCCTACTATGGCTACACCTTC
cdr3_aa: CASQGAYYGYTF

d_call: TRBD1
clone_size: .
v_call: TRBV4-3
j_call: TRBJ2-7
cdr3_nt: TGCGCCAGCAGCCAAGGCGTTCCGGGACAGGGGGCTTACGAGCAGTACTTC
cdr3_aa: CASSQGVPGQGAYEQYF

d_call: TRBD2
clone_size: .
v_call: TRBV13
j_call: TRBJ2-7
cdr3_nt: TGTGCCAGCAGCCCCCGACTAGCGGGGGACTACGAGCAGTACTTC
cdr3_aa: CASSPRLAGDYEQYF

d_call: TRBD1
clone_size: .
v_call: TRBV9
j_call: TRBJ2-7
cdr3_nt: TGTGCCAGCAGCGGCCGGGACAGACCCTACGAGCAGTACTTC
cdr3_aa: CASSGRDRPYEQYF

d_call: TRBD2
clone_size: .
v_call: TRBV15
j_call: TRBJ2-3
cdr3_nt: TGTGCCACCAGCAGAGATGTGCGAGGACTAGCGGGCTACACAGATACGCAGTATTTT
cdr3_aa: CATSRDVRGLAGYTDTQYF

d_call: .
clone_size: .
v_call: TRBV7-2
j_call: TRBJ2-7
cdr3_nt: TGTGCCAGCAGCTTGGGACTGGACTACGAGCAGTACTTC
cdr3_aa: CASSLGLDYEQYF

d_call: .
clone_size: .
v_call: TRBV27
j_call: TRBJ2-5
cdr3_nt: TGTGCCAGCAGTTTACTCGGTCTCGAAGAGCAGTACTTC
cdr3_aa: CASSLLGLEEQYF

d_call: .
clone_size: .
v_call: TRBV29-1
j_call: TRBJ1-1
cdr3_nt: TGCAGCGTTGACAGGGCTAGTGAAGCTTTCTTT
cdr3_aa: CSVDRASEAFF

d_call: .
clone_size: .
v_call: TRBV7-9
j_call: TRBJ2-7
cdr3_nt: TGTGCCAGCAGCTTAGTAGACTACGAGCAGTACTTC
cdr3_aa: CASSLVDYEQYF

d_call: .
clone_size: .
v_call: TRBV29-1
j_call: TRBJ1-2
cdr3_nt: TGCAGCGTTCGAGCCGGAGAGGAAAACTATGGCTACACCTTC
cdr3_aa: CSVRAGEENYGYTF

d_call: .
clone_size: .
v_call: TRBV6-5
j_call: TRBJ2-7
cdr3_nt: TGTGCCAGCAGTTACCATGACGGGACAAACAACTACGAGCAGTACTTC
cdr3_aa: CASSYHDGTNNYEQYF

d_call: TRBD1
clone_size: .
v_call: TRBV9
j_call: TRBJ1-6
cdr3_nt: TGTGCCAGCAGCCTTGGGACAGGGTATAATTCACCCCTCCACTTT
cdr3_aa: CASSLGTGYNSPLHF

d_call: TRBD1
clone_size: .
v_call: TRBV4-3
j_call: TRBJ2-6
cdr3_nt: TGCGCCAGCAGCCCGACAGGGGCTGGGGCCAACGTCCTGACTTTC
cdr3_aa: CASSPTGAGANVLTF

d_call: .
clone_size: .
v_call: TRBV4-3
j_call: TRBJ2-2
cdr3_nt: TGCGCCAGCAGCCAAGATCGCAGGGGAAATACCGGGGAGCTGTTTTTT
cdr3_aa: CASSQDRRGNTGELFF

d_call: .
clone_size: .
v_call: TRBV7-9
j_call: TRBJ1-3
cdr3_nt: TGTGCCAGCAGCGTTTCGGGAGTCTCTGGAAACACCATATATTTT
cdr3_aa: CASSVSGVSGNTIYF

d_call: .
clone_size: .
v_call: TRBV19
j_call: TRBJ1-2
cdr3_nt: TGTGCCAGTACCCTTCTCGCCGACAGCCTCTATGGCTACACCTTC
cdr3_aa: CASTLLADSLYGYTF

d_call: TRBD2
clone_size: .
v_call: TRBV7-6
j_call: TRBJ2-7
cdr3_nt: TGTGCCAGCAGCTATGGGGGGGGGACCTACGAGCAGTACTTC
cdr3_aa: CASSYGGGTYEQYF